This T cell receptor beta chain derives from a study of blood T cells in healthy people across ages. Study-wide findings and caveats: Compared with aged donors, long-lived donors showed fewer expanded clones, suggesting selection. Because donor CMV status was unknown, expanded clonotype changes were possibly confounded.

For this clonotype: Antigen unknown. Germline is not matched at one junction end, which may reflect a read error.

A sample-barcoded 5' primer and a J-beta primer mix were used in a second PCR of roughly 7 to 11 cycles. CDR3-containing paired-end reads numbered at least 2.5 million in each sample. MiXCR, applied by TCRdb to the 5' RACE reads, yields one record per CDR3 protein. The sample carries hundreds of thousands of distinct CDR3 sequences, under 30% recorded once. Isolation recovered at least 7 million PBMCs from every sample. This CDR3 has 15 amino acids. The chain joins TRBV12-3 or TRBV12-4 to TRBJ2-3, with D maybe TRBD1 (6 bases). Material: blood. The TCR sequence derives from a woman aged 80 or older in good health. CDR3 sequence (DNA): TGTGCCAGCAGGTATCGACAGGTAAGTACAGATACGCAATATTTT. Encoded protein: CASRYRQVSTDTQYF.